This T cell receptor beta chain was sequenced in a study of blood T cells in healthy people across ages. Study conclusions and caveats: Naive CD4+ cell counts and diversity both ran higher in long-lived than in aged donors. Across samples, TCR beta diversity tracked strongly with naive T cell percentage. Older age coincided with a roughly linear decline in TCR beta diversity per million T cells.

Per germline, CDR1 MNHNY and CDR2 SVGAGI (reference sequence). The CDR3 is 15 amino acids. The V segment lost 5 bases and the J segment 4 bases; nucleotides outside the gene matches: 10. This clonotype was found a few times. The antigen is unknown. A second PCR of 7 to 11 cycles used a sample-barcoded 5' primer and a J-beta primer mix. Each of the cDNA molecules was tagged by a template-switch adaptor with 12 random nucleotides. TCRdb fed the 5' RACE reads into MiXCR, producing one record per CDR3 protein. In the table there are over 1,500,000 distinct CDR3 sequences, about 39% of which are singletons.

The V call is TRBV6-6, the J call TRBJ2-7; TRBD2 aligns across 8 bases. The sample was blood. The clonotype comes from a human donor in good health. CDR3 residues: CASSSGTRASYEQYF. For the CDR3, the DNA is TGTGCCAGCAGTAGCGGGACTAGAGCAAGTTACGAGCAGTACTTC.